This TCR beta chain was identified in a study of control samples from healthy donors and cancer patients. This clone was counted a single time. Profiling relied on immunoSEQ multiplex PCR, and the TCRdb table lists in-frame clones only, not all of them. This table holds 45,000 to 55,000 clones, over 85% found once. The receptor was isolated from a woman aged 45-65 years with head and neck cancer. Specimen: PBMCs.

CDR3 sequence reads: CASSLDTGGPGNTIYF. CDR3 DNA sequence: TGCGCCAGCAGCTTGGACACCGGGGGCCCCGGAAACACCATATATTTT. This chain links TRBV5-1 with TRBJ1-3, with a weak D call TRBD1 (6 bases). Trimming took off 0 bases at V and 4 bases at J, with 14 bases between the two ends. This CDR3 has 16 amino acids. CDR1 and CDR2 (germline): SGHRS, YFSETQ.